This T cell receptor beta chain originates from a study of Ad26.COV2.S vaccination and SARS-CoV-2 variants. General study results and limits: Placebo recipients trailed vaccine recipients in spike-specific TCR breadth. Responses of spike-specific T cells (both CD8+ and CD4+) reportedly showed substantial breadth after vaccination.

As concerns this clone: As yet, its antigen is unknown. The identical CDR3 is also encoded by other nucleotide sequences in the sample.

Germline V lookup: CDR1 SGHTA, CDR2 FQGNSA. The V and J ends lost 8 bases and 1 base respectively, with 9 bases between them. CDR3 length: 13 residues. Treatment denoted: about 20 received Ad26.COV2.S at low or high dose, single or two shots; 5 received placebo; per-sample allocation not given. Sampling was performed 63 days after the first vaccine or placebo injection. The donor's status was that of an adult aged 18-55 years in Boston. What was given as vaccine was an Ad26 vector encoding Wuhan-strain SARS-CoV-2 spike. Only in-frame clones appear in the TCRdb table, and some are missing; sequencing was by immunoSEQ multiplex PCR. The sample shows about 350,000 clones, about 86% of them seen only once.

The gene calls are TRBV7-2 and TRBJ2-1; D may be TRBD2 (5 bases). This sequence originates from a person aged 18-65 years who received the Ad26.COV2.S COVID-19 vaccine or a placebo. The sample consisted of peripheral blood, taken in a trial of Ad26.COV2.S vaccine versus placebo. The CDR3 DNA follows: TGTGCCAGCTCACCGGGGTCCTACAATGAGCAGTTCTTC. Its protein is CASSPGSYNEQFF.